This paragraph reports one T cell receptor (beta chain). Produced via immunoSEQ multiplex PCR; TCRdb's table is partial and in-frame only. The sample holds approximately 16,000 clones, about 80% seen once. The data originate from a study of T cell changes during pregnancy in multiple sclerosis. There are 14 residues in the CDR3. Germline loops: CDR1 SGHVS, CDR2 FNYEAQ. V shed 5 bases, J shed 1 base, and the junction held 4 bases outside the gene matches. The sequenced sample was CD8+ T cells from peripheral blood mononuclear cells, obtained after pregnancy. This rearrangement joins TRBV7-6 to TRBJ2-5; 7 bases fit TRBD2. This clonotype was sampled from a female donor in good health, enrolled as a control in a pregnancy study. The CDR3 bases are TGTGCCAGCAGCCCATCGGGGGGCCAAGAGACCCAGTACTTC. Its translation is CASSPSGGQETQYF. The whole variable domain, filled in from reference TRBV7-6 and TRBJ2-5, reads GAGVSQSPRYKVTKRGQDVALRCDPISGHVSLYWYRQALGQGPEFLTYFNYEAQQDKSGLPNDRFSAERPEGSISTLTIQRTEQRDSAMYRCASSPSGGQETQYFGPGTRLLVL.